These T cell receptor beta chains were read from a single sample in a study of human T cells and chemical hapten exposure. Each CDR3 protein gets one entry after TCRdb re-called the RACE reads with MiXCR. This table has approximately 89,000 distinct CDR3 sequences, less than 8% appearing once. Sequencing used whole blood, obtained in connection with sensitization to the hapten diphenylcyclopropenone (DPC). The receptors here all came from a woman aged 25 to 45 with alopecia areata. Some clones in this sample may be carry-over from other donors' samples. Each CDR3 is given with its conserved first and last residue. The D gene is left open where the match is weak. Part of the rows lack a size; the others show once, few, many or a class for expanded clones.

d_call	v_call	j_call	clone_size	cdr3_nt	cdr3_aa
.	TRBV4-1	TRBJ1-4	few	TGCGCCAGCAGCCAAGAAAGGCAGACCGGAGTTGAAAAACTGTTTTTT	CASSQERQTGVEKLFF
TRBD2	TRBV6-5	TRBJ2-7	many	TGTGCCAGCAGTTACTCGGTAACACTAGCGGGGGGCCCCTACGAGCAGTACTTC	CASSYSVTLAGGPYEQYF
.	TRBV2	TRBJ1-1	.	TGTGCCAGCCCTAAAGGGGGACGCCCCTTGAACACTGAAGCTTTCTTT	CASPKGGRPLNTEAFF
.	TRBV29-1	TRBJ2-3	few	TGCAGCGTTGGACGGGGGGCTCTCACAGATACGCAGTATTTT	CSVGRGALTDTQYF
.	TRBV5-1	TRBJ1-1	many	TGCGCCAGCAGCCCGATTGGGGGATATGGTGAAGCTTTCTTT	CASSPIGGYGEAFF
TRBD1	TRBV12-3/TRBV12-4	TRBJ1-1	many	TGTGCCAGCAGTTTAGTGGCAGGGGGCACTGAAGCTTTCTTT	CASSLVAGGTEAFF
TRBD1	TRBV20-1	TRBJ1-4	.	TGCAGTGCTGCCGGGACAGGGAATGAAAAACTGTTTTTT	CSAAGTGNEKLFF
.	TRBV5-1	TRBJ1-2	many	TGCGCCAGCTCCTTTGACAGCGCCTATGGCTACACCTTC	CASSFDSAYGYTF
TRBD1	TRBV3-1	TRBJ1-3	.	TGTGCCAGCAGCCAAGGAAGACAGGGAGGAAACACCATATATTTT	CASSQGRQGGNTIYF
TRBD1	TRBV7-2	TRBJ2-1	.	TGTGCCAGCAGCCCAGGGACAGGAATTTCCTCTAGGGATGAGCAGTTCTTC	CASSPGTGISSRDEQFF
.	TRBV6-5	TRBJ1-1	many	TGTGCCAGCATGAAAGGGCCCACTGAAGCTTTCTTT	CASMKGPTEAFF
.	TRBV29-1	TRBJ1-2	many	TGCAGCGTTGAGACGGGGGATGGCTACACCTTC	CSVETGDGYTF
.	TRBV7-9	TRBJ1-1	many	TGTGCCAGCGGGGAACAGGGAAGCACTGAAGCTTTCTTT	CASGEQGSTEAFF
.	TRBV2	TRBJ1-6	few	TGTGCCAGCAGTGATCGTTTGGGGTCACCCCTCCACTTT	CASSDRLGSPLHF
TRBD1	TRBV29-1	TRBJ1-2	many	TGCAGCGCCATCGACAGGGGGGACTATGGCTACACCTTC	CSAIDRGDYGYTF
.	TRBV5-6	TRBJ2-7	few	TGTGCCAGCAGCTGGGGTCCGGGACTCTCCTACGAGCAGTACTTC	CASSWGPGLSYEQYF
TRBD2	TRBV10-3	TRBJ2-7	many	TGTGCCATCAGTGAGTCACAGGGGCGGGGGGGCCTCCACGAGCAGTACTTC	CAISESQGRGGLHEQYF
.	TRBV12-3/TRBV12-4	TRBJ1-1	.	TGTGCAAGAAGTTTCGGGGAATCGTCTGAAGCTTTCTTT	CARSFGESSEAFF
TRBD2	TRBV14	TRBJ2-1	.	TGTGCCAGCAGCCAAGATCATGCTAGCGGGGGGGCGTTTGCCAATGAGCAGTTCTTC	CASSQDHASGGAFANEQFF
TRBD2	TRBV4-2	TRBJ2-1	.	TGTGCCAGCAGCCCCATTGCTAGCGGGGCCTCCTACAATGAGCAGTTCTTC	CASSPIASGASYNEQFF
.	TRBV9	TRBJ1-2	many	TGTGCCAGCAGCGAGCCTGAGAAGACTTCCACGACTAACTATGGCTACACCTTC	CASSEPEKTSTTNYGYTF
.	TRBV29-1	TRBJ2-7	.	TGCAGCGTTGTCGGGGGGCAGGTTTATTCCTACGAGCAGTACTTC	CSVVGGQVYSYEQYF
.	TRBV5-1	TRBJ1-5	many	TGCGCCAGCAGCTTGGAAGGGAATAGCAATCAGCCCCAGCATTTT	CASSLEGNSNQPQHF
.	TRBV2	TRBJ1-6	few	TGTGCCAGCCAAACTCGGGGGAGCTCCTATAATTCACCCCTCCACTTT	CASQTRGSSYNSPLHF
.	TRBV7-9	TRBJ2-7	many	TGTGCCAGCAGCCCCGGGGACTTCTTCCACGAGCAGTACTTC	CASSPGDFFHEQYF
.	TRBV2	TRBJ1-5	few	TGTGCCAGCAACCAACTCCGACAGGCTAATCAGCCCCAGCATTTT	CASNQLRQANQPQHF
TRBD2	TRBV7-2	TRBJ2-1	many	TGTGCCAGCAGCAATACGGGTGGGGGGGACGAGCAGTTCTTC	CASSNTGGGDEQFF
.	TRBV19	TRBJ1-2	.	TGTGCCAGTAGTCCCAGGGTTACTCATGGCTACACCTTC	CASSPRVTHGYTF
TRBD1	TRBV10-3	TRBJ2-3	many	TGTGCCATCAGTGTTGACAGGGGCACAGATACGCAGTATTTT	CAISVDRGTDTQYF
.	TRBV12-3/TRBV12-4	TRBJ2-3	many	TGTGCCAGCAGCCCGACGACGGTATACACAGATACGCAGTATTTT	CASSPTTVYTDTQYF
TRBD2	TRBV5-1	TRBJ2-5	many	TGCGCCAGCAGTTTGAGCGGGGGGGCCGTCGCGGAGACCCAGTACTTC	CASSLSGGAVAETQYF
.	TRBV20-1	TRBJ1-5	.	TGCAGTGCTAGTTGGGACGGATTTTGTCCCCAGCATTTT	CSASWDGFCPQHF
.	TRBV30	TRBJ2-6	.	TGTGCCCGGAGACCCGGACTAGGGGGAAACTCTGGGGCCAACGTCCTGACTTTC	CARRPGLGGNSGANVLTF
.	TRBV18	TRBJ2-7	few	TGTGCCAGCTCTGGGGCCGCTAGCTCCTACGAGCAGTACTTC	CASSGAASSYEQYF
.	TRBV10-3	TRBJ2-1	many	TGTGCCATCAGTTCTCTCCCTCCGGGACCGGAGTTCTTC	CAISSLPPGPEFF
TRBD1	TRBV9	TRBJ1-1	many	TGTGCCAGCAGCGTAGACCCAACAGGGGCCGGCTCTGAAGCTTTCTTT	CASSVDPTGAGSEAFF
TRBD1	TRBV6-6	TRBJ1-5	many	TGTGCCAGCAGTTACCTAGGACAGGGTAATCAGCCCCAGCATTTT	CASSYLGQGNQPQHF
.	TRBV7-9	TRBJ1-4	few	TGTGCCAGCAGCGCTAATGAAAAACTGTTTTTT	CASSANEKLFF
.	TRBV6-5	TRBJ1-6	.	TGTGCCAGCAGTTCCTTTTACAGGGTTGGTTCACCCCTCCACTTT	CASSSFYRVGSPLHF
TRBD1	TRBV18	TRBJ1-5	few	TGTGCCAGCTCACCAGAGACAGGGGGCGGACAGCCCCAGCATTTT	CASSPETGGGQPQHF
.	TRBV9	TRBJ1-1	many	TGTGCCAGCAGCGTGGGGATAGGGGGGACTGAAGCTTTCTTT	CASSVGIGGTEAFF
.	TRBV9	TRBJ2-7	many	TGTGCCAGCAGCCAGGGGGGGACAGCCCCCTACGAGCAGTACTTC	CASSQGGTAPYEQYF
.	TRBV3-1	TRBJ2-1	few	TGTGCCAGCAGCCAAGAAAAGGACTGGACCTACAATGAGCAGTTCTTC	CASSQEKDWTYNEQFF
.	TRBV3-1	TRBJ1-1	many	TGTGCCAGCAGCCAAGCTGGGGCAGGGGTTTACACTGAAGCTTTCTTT	CASSQAGAGVYTEAFF
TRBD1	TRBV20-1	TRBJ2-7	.	TGCAGTGCCAGCAGGGGGTACGAGCAGTACTTC	CSASRGYEQYF
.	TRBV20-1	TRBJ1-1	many	TGCAGTGCTAGAGTTAGAGCAGACACTGAAGCTTTCTTT	CSARVRADTEAFF
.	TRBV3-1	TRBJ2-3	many	TGTGCCAGCAGCCAGCTAGCAGATACGCAGTATTTT	CASSQLADTQYF
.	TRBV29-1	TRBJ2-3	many	TGCAGCGGCGGACCTAATCCAGCTCCAACAGATACGCAGTATTTT	CSGGPNPAPTDTQYF